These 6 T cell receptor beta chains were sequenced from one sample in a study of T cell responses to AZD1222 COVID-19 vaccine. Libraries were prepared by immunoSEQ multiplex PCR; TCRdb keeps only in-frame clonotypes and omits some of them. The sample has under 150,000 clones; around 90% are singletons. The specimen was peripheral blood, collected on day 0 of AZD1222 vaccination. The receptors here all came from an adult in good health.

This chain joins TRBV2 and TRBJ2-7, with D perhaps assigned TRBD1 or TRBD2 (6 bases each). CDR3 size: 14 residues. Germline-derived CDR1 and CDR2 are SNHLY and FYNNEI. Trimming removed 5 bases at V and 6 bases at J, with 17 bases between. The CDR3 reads CASSTGSRGGEQYF. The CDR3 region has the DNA TGTGCCAGCAGTACGGGGAGCAGGGGAGGCGAGCAGTACTTC.

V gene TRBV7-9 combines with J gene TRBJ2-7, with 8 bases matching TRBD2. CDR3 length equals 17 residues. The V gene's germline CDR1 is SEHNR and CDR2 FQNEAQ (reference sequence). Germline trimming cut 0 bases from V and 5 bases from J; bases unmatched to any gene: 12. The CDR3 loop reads CASSLAGVLGGADEQYF. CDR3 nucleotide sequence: TGTGCCAGCAGCTTAGCTGGGGTTCTCGGGGGGGCCGACGAGCAGTACTTC.

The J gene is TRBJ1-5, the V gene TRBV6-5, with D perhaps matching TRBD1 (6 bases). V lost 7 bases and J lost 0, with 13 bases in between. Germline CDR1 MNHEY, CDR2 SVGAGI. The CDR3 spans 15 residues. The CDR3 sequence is CASKEGEYSNQPQHF. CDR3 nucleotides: TGTGCCAGCAAAGAGGGGGAATATAGCAATCAGCCCCAGCATTTT.

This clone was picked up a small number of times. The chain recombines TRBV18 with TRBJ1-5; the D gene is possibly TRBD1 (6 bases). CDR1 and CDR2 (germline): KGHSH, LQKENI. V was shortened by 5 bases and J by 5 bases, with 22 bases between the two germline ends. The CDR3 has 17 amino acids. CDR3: CASSGAGTGRGDQPQHF. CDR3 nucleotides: TGTGCCAGCTCAGGGGCAGGAACAGGGCGAGGGGATCAGCCCCAGCATTTT. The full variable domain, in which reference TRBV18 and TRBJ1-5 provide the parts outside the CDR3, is NAGVMQNPRHLVRRRGQEARLRCSPMKGHSHVYWYRQLPEEGLKFMVYLQKENIIDESGMPKERFSAEFPKEGPSILRIQQVVRGDSAAYFCASSGAGTGRGDQPQHFGDGTRLSIL.

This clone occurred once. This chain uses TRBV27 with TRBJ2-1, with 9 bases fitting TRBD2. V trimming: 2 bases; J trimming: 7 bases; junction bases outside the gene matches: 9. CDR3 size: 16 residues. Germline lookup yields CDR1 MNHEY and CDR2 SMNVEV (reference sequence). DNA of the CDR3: TGTGCCAGCAGTTTAAAGGGCGGGGGGGCCATGAATGAGCAGTTCTTC. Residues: CASSLKGGGAMNEQFF.

The chain's CDR3 is CASSQAGLSSYEQYF. CDR3 bases: TGTGCCAGCAGCCAAGCGGGCTTAAGCTCCTACGAGCAGTACTTC. The gene calls are TRBV3-1 (or the pseudogene TRBV3-2) and TRBJ2-7; D remains ambiguous. CDR3 length: 15 amino acids. Germline V gene sequence: CDR1 LGHDT, CDR2 YNNKEL (reference sequence). Trimming removed 1 base from V and 0 bases from J, with 10 bases in between.